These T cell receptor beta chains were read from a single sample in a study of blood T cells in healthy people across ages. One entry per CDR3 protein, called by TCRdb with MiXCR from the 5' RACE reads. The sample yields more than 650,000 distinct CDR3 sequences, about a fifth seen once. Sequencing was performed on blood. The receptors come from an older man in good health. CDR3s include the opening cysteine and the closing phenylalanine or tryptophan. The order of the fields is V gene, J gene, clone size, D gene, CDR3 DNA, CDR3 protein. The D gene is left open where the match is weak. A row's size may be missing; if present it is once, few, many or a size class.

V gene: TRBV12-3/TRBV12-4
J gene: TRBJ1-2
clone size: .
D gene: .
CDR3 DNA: TGTGCCAGCAGTTTTGGGAGGGGCAGGGGACATGGCTACACCTTC
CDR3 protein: CASSFGRGRGHGYTF

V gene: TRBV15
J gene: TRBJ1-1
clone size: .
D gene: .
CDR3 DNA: TGTGCCACCGCTGCTGTCAGGTCTGAAGCTTTCTTT
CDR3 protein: CATAAVRSEAFF

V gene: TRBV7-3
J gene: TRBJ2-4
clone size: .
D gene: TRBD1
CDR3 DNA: TGTGCCAGCAGCCCGACCGGACAGGACATTCAGTACTTC
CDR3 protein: CASSPTGQDIQYF

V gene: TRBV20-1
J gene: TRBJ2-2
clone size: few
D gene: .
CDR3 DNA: TGCAGTGCTAGGGAGGCAGGACTCAACACCGGGGAGCTGTTTTTT
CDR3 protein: CSAREAGLNTGELFF

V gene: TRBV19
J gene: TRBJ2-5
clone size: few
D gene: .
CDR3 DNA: TGTGCCAGTAGTAAGATCCGGGGACCAGAGACCCAGTACTTC
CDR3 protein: CASSKIRGPETQYF

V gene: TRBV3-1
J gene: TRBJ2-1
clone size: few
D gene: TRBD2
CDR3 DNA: TGTGCCAGCAGCCTTCCCTCTAGCGGGAGTATAGGTGAGCAGTTCTTC
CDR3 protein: CASSLPSSGSIGEQFF

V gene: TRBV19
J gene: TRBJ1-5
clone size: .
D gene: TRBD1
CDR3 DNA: TGTGCCAGTAACCAAAGGACAGGGCTTCAGCCCCAGCATTTT
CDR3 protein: CASNQRTGLQPQHF

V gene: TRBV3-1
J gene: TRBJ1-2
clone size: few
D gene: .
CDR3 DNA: TGTGCCAGCAGCCCCCGGGACGGGAGATCCTATGGCTACACCTTC
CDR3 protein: CASSPRDGRSYGYTF

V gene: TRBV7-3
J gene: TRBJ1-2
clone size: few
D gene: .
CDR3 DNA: TGTGCCAGCAGCCCCATGAAAGAGGTCGGTGGCTACACCTTC
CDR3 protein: CASSPMKEVGGYTF

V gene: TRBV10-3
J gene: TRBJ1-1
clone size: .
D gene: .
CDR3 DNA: TGTGCCATCAGTGATCGTGGAGGTGTGGCCACTGAAGCTTTCTTT
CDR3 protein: CAISDRGGVATEAFF

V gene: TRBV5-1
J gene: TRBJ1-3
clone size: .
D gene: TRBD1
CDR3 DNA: TGCGCCAGCAGCTTGGGACAGGGGGAAGCTGGAAACACCATATATTTT
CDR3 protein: CASSLGQGEAGNTIYF

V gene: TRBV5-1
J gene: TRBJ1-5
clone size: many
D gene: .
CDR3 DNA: TGTGCCAGCAGCCCGTCAGGGAGCAATCAGCCCCAGCATTTT
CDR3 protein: CASSPSGSNQPQHF